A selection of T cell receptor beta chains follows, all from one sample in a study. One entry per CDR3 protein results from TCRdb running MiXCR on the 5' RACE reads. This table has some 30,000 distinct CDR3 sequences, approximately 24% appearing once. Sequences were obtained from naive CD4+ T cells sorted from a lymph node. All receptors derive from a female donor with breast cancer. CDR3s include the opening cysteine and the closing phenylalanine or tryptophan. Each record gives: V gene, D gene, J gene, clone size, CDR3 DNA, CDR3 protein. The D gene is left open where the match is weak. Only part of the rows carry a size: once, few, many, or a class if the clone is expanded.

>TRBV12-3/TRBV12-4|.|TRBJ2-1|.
TGTGCCAACAGACTGGACCGGTACAATGGGCAGTTCTTC
CANRLDRYNGQFF
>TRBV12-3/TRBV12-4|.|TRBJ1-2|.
TGTGCCAGCAGTTTACTAAGGGGCATCTATGGCTACACCTTC
CASSLLRGIYGYTF
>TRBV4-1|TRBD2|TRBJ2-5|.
TGCGCCAGCAGCCAAGATCCCCGGGCTAGCGGGGGGCAAGAGACCCAGTACTTC
CASSQDPRASGGQETQYF
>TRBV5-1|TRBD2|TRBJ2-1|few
TGCGCCAGCAGCCCGCAGACTAGCGGGGGGGCATCCTACAATGAGCAGTTCTTC
CASSPQTSGGASYNEQFF
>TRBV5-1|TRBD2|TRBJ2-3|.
TGCGCCAGCAGCTCCAGGACTAGCGGGAGGGGGCGCGGCACAGATACGCAGTATTTT
CASSSRTSGRGRGTDTQYF
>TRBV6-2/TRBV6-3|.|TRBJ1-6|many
TGTGCCAGCACCAGGGACGACATTCGCAATTCACCCCTCCACTTT
CASTRDDIRNSPLHF
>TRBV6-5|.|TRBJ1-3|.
TGTGCCAGCAGCAGACTGGACTCCTGGATGGACACCATATATTTT
CASSRLDSWMDTIYF
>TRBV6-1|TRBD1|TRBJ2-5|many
TGTGCCAGCAGTGAACCCCCGGGACAGGGCGGCGTAGAGACCCAGTACTTC
CASSEPPGQGGVETQYF
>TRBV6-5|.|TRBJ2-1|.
TGTGCCAGCAGTTCCAGGTTCTGCAATGAGCAGTTCTTC
CASSSRFCNEQFF
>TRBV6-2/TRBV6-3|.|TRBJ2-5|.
TGTGCCAGCAGTTACCCCCAAACGAAAGAGACCCAGTACTTC
CASSYPQTKETQYF
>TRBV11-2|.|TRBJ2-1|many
TGTGCCAGCAGCTTAGTGGACGCCCGCTACAATGAGCAGTTCTTC
CASSLVDARYNEQFF
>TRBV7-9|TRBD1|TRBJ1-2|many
TGTGCCAGCAGCTTAGCGCGGGACAGGGTAGCTGGCTACACCTTC
CASSLARDRVAGYTF
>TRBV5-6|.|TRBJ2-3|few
TGTGCCAGCAGCCACCGGGACGCCCTGGAGGATACGCAGTATTTT
CASSHRDALEDTQYF
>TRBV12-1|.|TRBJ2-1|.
TGTGCCATCAGCTTGAGACTAGCGGGGGGGTCGGGTGAGCAGTTCTTC
CAISLRLAGGSGEQFF
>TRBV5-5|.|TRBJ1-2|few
TGTGCCAGCAGCCTTACAGGAGCCTATGGCTACACCTTC
CASSLTGAYGYTF
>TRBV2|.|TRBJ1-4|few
TGTGCCAGCCGCTACAGGGAGTCGGATGAAAAACTGTTTTTT
CASRYRESDEKLFF
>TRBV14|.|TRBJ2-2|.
TGTGCCAGCAGCCAAGAGTGGAGGGGACTCGACACCGGGGAGCTGTTTTTT
CASSQEWRGLDTGELFF
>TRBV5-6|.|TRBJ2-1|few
TGTGCCAGCAGCTTGGGGGAACACAATGAGCAGTTCTTC
CASSLGEHNEQFF
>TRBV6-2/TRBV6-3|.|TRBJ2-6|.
TGTGCCAGCAGTTTGGGGGCCACCCCCTCTGGGGCCAACGTCCTGACTTTC
CASSLGATPSGANVLTF
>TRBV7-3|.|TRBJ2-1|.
TGTGCCAGCAGCTCCCGGGGGTGGGATGAGCAGTTCTTC
CASSSRGWDEQFF
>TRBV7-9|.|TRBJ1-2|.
TGTGCCAGCAGCCGAGAGGACCGTGGGAATAGCTACACCTTC
CASSREDRGNSYTF
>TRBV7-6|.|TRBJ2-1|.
TGTGCCAGCAGCCGTAATCCGACAAGCTCCTACAATGAGCAGTTCTTC
CASSRNPTSSYNEQFF
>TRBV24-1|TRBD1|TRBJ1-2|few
TGTGCCACCAGTGGTCCGACAGGGGGCGGGGGCTACACCTTC
CATSGPTGGGGYTF
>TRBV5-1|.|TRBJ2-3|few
TGCGCCAGCAGCCTTTGGGGCGCAGATACGCAGTATTTT
CASSLWGADTQYF
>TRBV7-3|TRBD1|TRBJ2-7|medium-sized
TGTGCCAGCAGCCGGGGACAGAACTCCTACGAGCAGTACTTC
CASSRGQNSYEQYF
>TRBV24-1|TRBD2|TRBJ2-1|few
TGTGCCACCAGTGATTTCGGGACTAGCGGGAGCAATGAGCAGTTCTTC
CATSDFGTSGSNEQFF
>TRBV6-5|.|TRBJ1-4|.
TGTGCCAGCAGTCCCCAGTATAATGAAAAACTGTTTTTT
CASSPQYNEKLFF
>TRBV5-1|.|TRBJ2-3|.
TGCGCCAGCAGCTTAGTCAGCGGGTCAACCACAGATACGCTGTATTTT
CASSLVSGSTTDTLYF